The 14 T cell receptor beta chains below come from one sample, sequenced in a study of prognosis after radiotherapy for stage I lung cancer. Multiplex PCR, run in two rounds, amplified TCR beta CDR3 from genomic DNA. First-round PCR amplification was performed with primers specific to each TRBV and TRBJ gene. TCRdb processed the multiplex PCR reads anew with MiXCR; each CDR3 protein has one entry. Of 50,000 to 75,000 distinct CDR3 sequences in the sample, around 27% were seen once. Source: PBMCs, taken before or after stereotactic body radiation therapy (not recorded which). The receptors derive from a donor over 45 with non-small cell lung cancer.

With regard to this clonotype: The junction departs from germline at one end; a sequencing error may be responsible. V usage is TRBV7-9 and J usage is TRBJ2-1; D is perhaps TRBD2 (6 bases). CDR3 length: 16 residues. CDR1 and CDR2 (germline): SEHNR, FQNEAQ (reference sequence). In DNA, the CDR3 is TGTGCCAGCAGCTCCACATCGGCGGGGATCTACAATAAGCAGTTCTTC. Its protein is CASSSTSAGIYNKQFF.

About this clonotype itself: Just one base apart from a much larger clone, this may be a read error. The chain uses TRBV5-8 and TRBJ1-5; D gene uncertain. The CDR3 contains 11 residues. V was clipped by 2 bases and J by 10 bases, with 7 bases between them. CDR1 and CDR2 from the germline V gene are SGHTS and YDEGEE. This CDR3 is CASSFLHPQHF. The CDR3 DNA sequence: TGTGCCAGCAGCTTTTTACATCCCCAGCATTTT. The full variable domain, in which reference TRBV5-8 and TRBJ1-5 provide the parts outside the CDR3, is EAGVTQSPTHLIKTRGQQATLRCSPISGHTSVYWYQQALGLGLQFLLWYDEGEERNRGNFPPRFSGRQFPNYSSELNVNALELEDSALYLCASSFLHPQHFGDGTRLSIL.

With regard to this clonotype: A read error may account for a junction end that differs from germline. V and J are TRBV5-1 and TRBJ1-4, with 7 bases aligning to TRBD1. The CDR3 is made up of 15 amino acids. Germline CDR1 and CDR2: SGHRS and YFSETQ. The CDR3 here is CASSPTVQGTEELFF. CDR3 sequence (DNA): TGCGCCAGCAGCCCCACAGTACAGGGGACTGAAGAACTGTTTTTT. The entire variable domain, with the rest obtained from reference TRBV5-1 and TRBJ1-4, is as follows: KAGVTQTPRYLIKTRGQQVTLSCSPISGHRSVSWYQQTPGQGLQFLFEYFSETQRNKGNFPGRFSGRQFSNSRSEMNVSTLELGDSALYLCASSPTVQGTEELFFGSGTQLSVL.

Of note for this clonotype: This could be a read error, since a much larger clone is one nucleotide away. This chain uses TRBV9 with TRBJ1-1; D remains ambiguous. Germline-derived CDR1 and CDR2 are SGDLS and YYNGEE. V shed 3 bases and J shed 5 bases, with 11 bases lying between them. The CDR3 has 13 residues. The DNA of the CDR3 is TGTGCCAGCAGCGCTAGAAGCGAAACTGAAGCTTTCTTT. Translation: CASSARSETEAFF.

This clonotype was seen repeatedly, ten times or more. Written as DNA, the CDR3 is TGTGCCAGCAGACCCACCACAGGGCAGAACACTGAAGCTTTCTTT. This translates into CASRPTTGQNTEAFF. The chain couples TRBV6-1 to TRBJ1-1; D perhaps matches TRBD1 (6 bases). Trimming stripped 6 bases from V and 1 base from J, with 15 bases between. This CDR3 has 15 residues. CDR1 MNHNS and CDR2 SASEGT come from the germline V gene.

This clonotype was seen many times. The gene calls are TRBV30 and TRBJ1-4; no firm D call. CDR1 and CDR2 from the germline V gene are GTSNPN and SVGIG (reference sequence). V lost 0 bases and J lost 8, with 7 bases in between. The CDR3 spans 12 residues. CDR3 in amino acids: CAWSVLREKLFF. The CDR3 DNA sequence: TGTGCCTGGAGTGTACTGAGGGAAAAACTGTTTTTT.

At least ten counts were recorded for this clonotype. The chain joins TRBV20-1 to TRBJ1-1; D perhaps matches TRBD1 (5 bases). This CDR3 comprises 13 residues. CDR1 is DFQATT and CDR2 is SNEGSKA in the germline V gene (reference sequence). Here the CDR3 reads CIPGLLMNTEAFF. As DNA, the CDR3 is TGCATTCCGGGACTGCTTATGAACACTGAAGCTTTCTTT.

Many counts were recorded for this clonotype. J is TRBJ2-3 and V is TRBV3-1; TRBD2 aligns across 12 bases. CDR1 and CDR2 from the germline V gene are LGHDT and YNNKEL (reference sequence). V shed 5 bases and J 9 bases; nucleotides not matched to a gene: 3. The length of the CDR3 is 13 residues. The CDR3 spells CASSAGLAGTQYF. CDR3 bases: TGTGCCAGCAGCGCAGGACTAGCGGGGACGCAGTATTTT.

This clonotype was counted at least ten times. The genes are TRBV6-1 and TRBJ1-5, with D possibly TRBD1 on 5 matching bases. This CDR3 comprises 16 residues. The V gene lost 5 bases and the J gene lost 0 bases, with 14 bases spanning the gap. CDR1 and CDR2 (germline): MNHNS, SASEGT. CDR3 sequence (DNA): TGTGCCAGCAGTATCCCCGGGGCCCCTAGCAATCAGCCCCAGCATTTT. It yields the protein CASSIPGAPSNQPQHF.

This clonotype was recorded at least ten times. The chain combines TRBV28 with TRBJ2-7; D may be TRBD1 (5 bases). The V and J ends lost 2 bases and 3 bases respectively, with 8 bases between them. Germline V gives CDR1 MDHEN, CDR2 SYDVKM. The CDR3 spans 13 residues. CDR3 sequence (DNA): TGTGCCAGCAGTTTAGGCAGGGACTACGAGCAGTACTTC. This sequence encodes CASSLGRDYEQYF. Complete variable domain (other parts from reference TRBV28 and TRBJ2-7): DVKVTQSSRYLVKRTGEKVFLECVQDMDHENMFWYRQDPGLGLRLIYFSYDVKMKEKGDIPEGYSVSREKKERFSLILESASTNQTSMYLCASSLGRDYEQYFGPGTRLTVT.

This clonotype was detected ten times or more. J is TRBJ2-7 and V is TRBV28; 7 bases fit TRBD2. CDR3 length equals 13 residues. The junction had 4 bases not matched to a gene; V was cut back by 8 bases and J by 0 bases. Looked up from germline, CDR1 is MDHEN and CDR2 is SYDVKM. CDR3 region: CASLGGSSYEQYF. The CDR3 DNA follows: TGTGCCAGCTTGGGGGGGAGCTCCTACGAGCAGTACTTC.

The rearrangement uses TRBV6-5 and TRBJ2-1; D remains ambiguous. V was trimmed by 4 bases and J by 3 bases, leaving 13 bases between them. The CDR3 length is 15 residues. The germline CDR1 and CDR2 sequences are MNHEY and SVGAGI. The CDR3 region has the DNA TGTGCCAGCAGTTGCAGAACGGTTAGCTACAATGAGCAGTTCTTC. Protein product: CASSCRTVSYNEQFF.

This clonotype appeared many times. J is TRBJ2-7 and V is TRBV7-2; 10 bases line up with TRBD2. This CDR3 contains 14 residues. With V trimmed by 4 bases and J by 4 bases, 4 bases remained unmatched. The germline V gene encodes CDR1 SGHTA and CDR2 FQGNSA. The CDR3 nucleotides read TGTGCCAGCAGCTATGGGACTAGCGTGTACGAGCAGTACTTC. Its translation: CASSYGTSVYEQYF.

Points on this clonotype: This may arise from a read error, as a much more abundant clone is one base away. The V and J genes are TRBV3-1 and TRBJ2-3; D gene unclear. Germline loops: CDR1 LGHDT, CDR2 YNNKEL (reference sequence). This CDR3 comprises 15 residues. The CDR3 protein is CASSQDWARTDTLYF. The CDR3 DNA sequence: TGTGCCAGCAGCCAAGATTGGGCGCGCACAGATACGCTGTATTTT.